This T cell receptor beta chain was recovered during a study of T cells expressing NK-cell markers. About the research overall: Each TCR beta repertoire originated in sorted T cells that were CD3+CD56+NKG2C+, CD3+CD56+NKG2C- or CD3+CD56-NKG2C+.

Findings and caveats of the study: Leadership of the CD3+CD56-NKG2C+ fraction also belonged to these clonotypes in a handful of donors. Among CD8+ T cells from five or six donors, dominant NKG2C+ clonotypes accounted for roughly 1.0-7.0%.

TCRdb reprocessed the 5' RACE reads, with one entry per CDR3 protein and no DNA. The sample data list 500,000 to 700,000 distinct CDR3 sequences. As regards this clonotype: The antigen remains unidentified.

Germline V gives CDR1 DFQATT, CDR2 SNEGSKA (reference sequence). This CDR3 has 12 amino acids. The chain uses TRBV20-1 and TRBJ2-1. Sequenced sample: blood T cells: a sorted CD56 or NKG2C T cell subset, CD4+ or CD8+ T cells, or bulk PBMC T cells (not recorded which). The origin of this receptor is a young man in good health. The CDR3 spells CSARGLNLWQFF.